This T cell receptor (beta chain) was recovered during a study of T cell responses to AZD1222 COVID-19 vaccine. Clones were sequenced by immunoSEQ multiplex PCR, and TCRdb holds only the in-frame ones, with some missing. This table has fewer than 120,000 clones, 80% to 95% appearing once. Germline CDR1 reads ENHRY; CDR2 reads SYGVKD. With 3 bases clipped from V and 4 bases from J, the junction kept 4 bases outside the gene matches. This CDR3 has 14 amino acids. The source is an adult who received the AZD1222 COVID-19 vaccine. The chain employs TRBV10-3 and TRBJ1-1, with 8 bases that match TRBD1. Material: peripheral blood, obtained 28 days after the second AZD1222 dose. CDR3 DNA: TGTGCCATCAGTGAACAGGGGGTTAGCACTGAAGCTTTCTTT. Residues: CAISEQGVSTEAFF.